These 6 T cell receptor beta chains were all obtained from the same sample, sequenced in a study of OX40 agonist ivuxolimab in advanced cancers. TCRdb keeps only in-frame clones here, not all; method: immunoSEQ multiplex PCR. This sample yields fewer than 25,000 clones, of which around two thirds are seen a single time; roughly 13% belongs to the top ten. The sample in question was CD4+ or CD8+ T cells sorted from blood, obtained in a trial of the OX40 agonist ivuxolimab. The receptors come from an adult with an advanced solid tumor such as melanoma, head and neck, liver or kidney cancer.

This chain joins TRBV6-1 and TRBJ2-5; the D call may be TRBD1 or TRBD2 (5 bases each). Trimming cost V 0 bases and J 5 bases, with 16 bases left between them. The CDR3 extends over 16 amino acids. Looked up from germline, CDR1 is MNHNS and CDR2 is SASEGT. CDR3 nucleotide sequence: TGTGCCAGCAGTGAAGCGGGACCGTATGAGGTCGAGACCCAGTACTTC. Translation gives CASSEAGPYEVETQYF.

This clone was observed at least ten times. This chain connects TRBV19 to TRBJ1-1; D not certain. The germline gives CDR1 LNHDA, CDR2 SQIVND (reference sequence). CDR3 length equals 16 residues. V dropped 5 bases and J dropped 0 bases, with 16 bases sitting between them. The CDR3 bases are TGTGCCAGTAGTCCTCTTGAGGTGACTATGAACACTGAAGCTTTCTTT. Amino acid sequence: CASSPLEVTMNTEAFF.

The chain uses TRBV9 and TRBJ1-3; D is uncertain. Trimming removed 4 bases at V and 0 bases at J, with 11 bases between. CDR1 is SGDLS and CDR2 is YYNGEE in the germline V gene. This CDR3 contains 15 residues. CDR3 bases: TGTGCCAGCAGCACCCTACGCTACTCTGGAAACACCATATATTTT. Encoded protein: CASSTLRYSGNTIYF.

The chain employs TRBV4-1 and TRBJ1-1; TRBD1 agrees at 8 bases. In germline, CDR1 is MGHRA, CDR2 YSYEKL. J gave up 5 bases and V 3 bases, and 14 bases lay outside the gene matches. The CDR3 spans 17 residues. This CDR3 is CASSQELGTGSLTEAFF. CDR3 DNA sequence: TGCGCCAGCAGCCAGGAACTCGGGACAGGTAGTTTGACTGAAGCTTTCTTT.

The chain has TRBV11-2 and TRBJ2-1; D remains ambiguous. The CDR3 runs 12 residues. The V and J ends lost 1 base and 5 bases respectively, with 3 bases between them. Germline-derived CDR1 and CDR2 are SGHAT and FQNNGV. The CDR3 nucleotides are TGTGCCAGCAGCTTAGTAAACAATGAGCAGTTCTTC. Translating gives CASSLVNNEQFF.

The chain couples TRBV28 to TRBJ1-3; D call uncertain. CDR3 length: 13 residues. The V end was cut by 10 bases, the J end by 4 bases, with 14 bases between. Germline V gene data show CDR1 as MDHEN and CDR2 as SYDVKM. The CDR3 DNA sequence: TGTGCCACCAGGACGGGCTCAGGAAACACCATATATTTT. Amino acid sequence: CATRTGSGNTIYF. Full variable domain (outside the CDR3, taken from reference TRBV28 and TRBJ1-3): DVKVTQSSRYLVKRTGEKVFLECVQDMDHENMFWYRQDPGLGLRLIYFSYDVKMKEKGDIPEGYSVSREKKERFSLILESASTNQTSMYLCATRTGSGNTIYFGEGSWLTVV.